Listed below are T cell receptor beta chains from one sample, sequenced in a study of tumor and adjacent non-tumor tissue in lung cancer. Each CDR3 protein is one row after TCRdb ran MiXCR on the multiplex PCR reads. The sample records 100,000 or so distinct CDR3 sequences, 80% being singletons. Sequenced input: distant non-tumor lung tissue. The source of these receptors is a man aged 60 to 75 with small cell lung cancer. Both conserved end residues are part of each CDR3. The D gene is left open where the match is weak. The size of a clone is reported for some rows only, either as once, few or many, or as a class for expanded clones.

v_gene	d_gene	j_gene	abundance	CDR3aa	CDR3nt
TRBV4-2	NA	TRBJ2-2	few	CASSQDLRVNTGELFF	TGTGCTAGCAGTCAAGATCTCAGGGTCAACACCGGGGAGCTGTTTTTT
TRBV4-1	NA	TRBJ1-6	few	CASSQDRDGADSPLHF	TGCGCCAGCAGCCAGGATCGGGACGGGGCGGATTCACCCCTCCACTTT
TRBV2	TRBD2	TRBJ2-1	few	CASSEGGTSGRRVDNEQFF	TGTGCCAGCAGTGAAGGCGGTACTAGCGGGAGAAGGGTAGACAATGAGCAGTTCTTC
TRBV10-2	NA	TRBJ2-7	NA	CARSDSRAAEQYF	TGCGCCAGAAGTGATAGTAGGGCCGCCGAGCAGTACTTT
TRBV7-3	NA	TRBJ2-3	NA	CASSLCGVTDTQYF	TGTGCCAGCAGCTTATGTGGAGTGACAGATACGCAGTATTTT
TRBV20-1	TRBD2	TRBJ2-3	NA	CSARGLAGTSTDTEYF	TGCAGTGCTAGGGGACTAGCAGGGACTAGCACAGATACGGAGTATTTT
TRBV11-1	TRBD1	TRBJ2-7	NA	CVSSGQGRKKYF	TGTGTCAGCAGCGGACAGGGGCGCAAGAAGTACTTC
TRBV12-3/TRBV12-4	TRBD2	TRBJ2-2	NA	CASNKGRENTGELSF	TGTGCCAGCAATAAGGGGAGGGAGAACACCGGGGAGCTGTCTTTT
TRBV11-1	NA	TRBJ2-7	NA	CASRVVGVTEQYF	TGTGCCAGCAGGGTAGTGGGAGTAACTGAGCAGTACTTC
TRBV6-1	NA	TRBJ2-3	NA	CASSAVGSGSDTQNF	NA
TRBV6-6	NA	TRBJ2-5	NA	CANYPSRTKETQYF	TGTGCCAACTATCCCAGCCGGACTAAAGAGACCCAGTACTTC
TRBV20-1	TRBD2	TRBJ2-3	many	CSARVAGGSTDTQYF	TGCAGTGCTAGAGTAGCGGGAGGATCCACAGATACGCAGTATTTT
TRBV6-5	NA	TRBJ2-1	NA	CASSRVAEVRNEQFF	TGTGCCAGCAGCCGAGTAGCGGAAGTAAGGAATGAGCAGTTCTTC
TRBV20-1	NA	TRBJ1-2	NA	CSAMEDRIPTNYGYTF	TGCAGTGCTATGGAGGACCGAATCCCTACTAACTATGGCTACACCTTC
TRBV4-2	NA	TRBJ2-2	NA	CASSQGLRVNTGEPFF	TGTGCCAGCAGCCAAGGTCTCAGGGTGAACACCGGGGAGCCGTTTTTT
TRBV12-3/TRBV12-4	TRBD2	TRBJ2-2	NA	CPSSRTSGRQTGELFF	TGTCCCAGCAGCCGGACTAGCGGGAGGCAGACCGGGGAGCTGTTTTTT
TRBV11-2	NA	TRBJ2-1	NA	CPSSLVGRDHGDQFF	TGTCCCAGCAGCTTAGTGGGGCGGGATCACGGTGATCAGTTCTTC
TRBV4-2	NA	TRBJ2-7	NA	CASSQVRTDSYEHYF	TGTGCCAGCAGCCAAGTTCGGACGGATTCCTACGAACACTACTTC
TRBV6-2/TRBV6-3	TRBD1	TRBJ1-1	NA	CTSSIGTAVIEAFF	TGTACCAGCAGTATCGGGACAGCGGTTATTGAAGCTTTCTTT
TRBV5-6	NA	TRBJ2-1	NA	CASGFDRINEQFF	TGTGCCAGCGGCTTTGACAGAATCAATGAGCAATTCTTC
TRBV29-1	TRBD2	TRBJ2-1	NA	CSLAGGLAGGSSYNEQSF	TGCAGCCTTGCTGGGGGGCTAGCGGGAGGGAGCTCCTACAATGAGCAGTCCTTC
TRBV5-6	TRBD1	TRBJ1-2	NA	CVSSSNDADRVERGYTF	TGTGTCAGCAGCTCTAACGACGCGGACAGGGTTGAAAGGGGCTACACCTTC
TRBV6-5	NA	TRBJ1-2	NA	CASTPVTCTGNYGYTF	TGTGCCAGCACCCCCGTCACCTGTACGGGGAACTATGGCTACACCTTC
TRBV12-3/TRBV12-4	NA	TRBJ2-2	NA	CASSFWRGSNTGKLFF	TGTGCCAGCAGTTTTTGGCGCGGGTCGAACACCGGGAAGCTGTTTTTT
TRBV12-3/TRBV12-4	NA	TRBJ1-1	NA	CASTSRRGSITEAFF	TGTGCCAGCACCTCAAGGAGGGGGAGCATCACTGAAGCTTTCTTT
TRBV4-1	NA	TRBJ2-5	many	CASSRDPQETQYF	TGCGCCAGCAGCCGAGATCCCCAAGAGACCCAGTACTTC
TRBV6-5	TRBD2	TRBJ2-1	NA	CVSSRLAGVRNEEFF	TGTGTCAGCAGCCGACTAGCGGGAGTAAGGAATGAGGAGTTCTTC
TRBV6-1	NA	TRBJ1-4	many	CASSERGEERLFF	TGTGCCAGCAGTGAAAGGGGAGAAGAAAGACTGTTTTTT
TRBV4-2	NA	TRBJ1-3	NA	CASSQPRGSSGNTTYF	TGTGCCAGCAGCCAACCCAGGGGATCGTCCGGAAACACCACGTATTTT
TRBV24-1	NA	TRBJ1-2	NA	CATSGPGHGYYGYTF	TGTGCCACCAGTGGCCCGGGACATGGATACTATGGCTACACCTTC
TRBV20-1	TRBD2	TRBJ2-1	NA	CSPRATSASHNEQFF	TGCAGTCCTAGAGCTACTAGCGCAAGTCACAACGAGCAGTTCTTC
TRBV20-1	NA	TRBJ2-1	NA	CSVRYDGLGDEHFF	TGCAGTGTTAGATATGACGGACTGGGGGATGAGCATTTCTTC
TRBV20-1	NA	TRBJ2-3	NA	CNPACGPDSMQYF	TGCAATCCTGCTTGTGGACCCGATTCTATGCAGTATTTT
TRBV29-1	NA	TRBJ1-2	NA	CNVRDREGYDCTF	NA
TRBV4-1	NA	TRBJ1-5	NA	CASSRDVSAPAF	TGCGCCAGCAGCCGGGATGTCTCAGCCCCAGCATTT
TRBV11-3	TRBD1	TRBJ1-4	NA	CARQARGQGREKLFF	TGCGCCAGACAGGCTAGAGGACAGGGACGTGAGAAACTGTTTTTT
TRBV4-1	NA	TRBJ1-5	NA	CADSQDRGRRDQPQHF	TGCGCCGACAGCCAAGATCGGGGGCGGCGCGATCAGCCCCAGCATTTT
TRBV12-3/TRBV12-4	TRBD2	TRBJ2-1	NA	CASSTNSGRGDNELLF	TGTGCCAGCAGTACTAATAGCGGGAGAGGCGACAATGAGCTGTTGTTC
TRBV4-1	NA	TRBJ2-7	NA	CASIQDVASGSYEQYF	TGCGCCAGCATCCAAGATGTGGCTAGTGGTTCGTACGAGCAGTACTTC
TRBV4-1	NA	TRBJ2-7	NA	CVSSQVGNEQYF	TGCGTCAGCAGCCAAGTGGGAAATGAGCAGTATTTC
TRBV13	NA	TRBJ1-6	NA	CASSQSDGSSDKSPLHF	TGTGCCAGCAGCCAAAGCGACGGAAGCTCCGATAAGTCACCCCTCCACTTT
TRBV29-1	TRBD2	TRBJ2-7	NA	CCVEFTSGFSYEQYF	TGCTGCGTTGAGTTCACTAGCGGTTTCTCCTACGAACAGTACTTC
TRBV29-1	NA	TRBJ1-4	once	CSAWIGCLEKLFF	TGCAGCGCCTGGATAGGGTGTCTCGAAAAACTGTTTTTT
TRBV21-1	NA	TRBJ2-5	NA	CASSKYVRTEYQETQYF	TGTGCCAGCAGTAAATATGTACGGACTGAATATCAAGAGACCCAGTACTTC
TRBV11-2	NA	TRBJ2-1	NA	CARHKRQGDNEKFF	TGTGCCAGGCATAAGCGGCAGGGCGACAATGAAAAGTTCTTC
TRBV4-2	TRBD2	TRBJ2-2	NA	CASMASGSSRELLF	TGTGCCAGCATGGCTAGCGGGTCTTCCCGGGAGCTGTTATTT
TRBV5-5	TRBD1	TRBJ1-2	NA	CASNPGQGRGLDYGYTF	TGTGCCAGTAACCCCGGACAGGGACGTGGTCTGGACTATGGCTACACCTTC
TRBV5-4	TRBD2	TRBJ2-2	NA	CVSTRSSGYTGELFF	TGTGTCAGCACCCGGAGTAGCGGGTACACCGGGGAGCTGTTTTTT
TRBV6-6	NA	TRBJ1-1	NA	CASSFYGQGGEAFF	TGTGCCAGCAGTTTCTACGGACAAGGGGGAGAGGCTTTCTTT
TRBV5-1	NA	TRBJ1-4	NA	CASRQGHREKLPF	TGCGCCAGCAGACAGGGACACCGGGAAAAACTGCCTTTT
TRBV20-1	NA	TRBJ1-2	many	CSARDRGVGYTF	TGCAGTGCTAGAGATCGTGGGGTTGGCTACACCTTC
TRBV11-2	NA	TRBJ2-4	NA	CASSLEASGIQYF	TGTGCCAGCAGCTTAGAGGCATCAGGCATTCAGTACTTC
TRBV11-3	NA	TRBJ2-3	NA	CASNPSSEGTDTQYF	TGTGCCAGCAACCCCTCTTCCGAGGGGACAGATACGCAGTATTTT
TRBV9	TRBD2	TRBJ2-1	NA	CASSGTSGPSSYNEQFF	TGTGCCAGCAGCGGGACTAGCGGGCCTAGCTCCTACAATGAGCAGTTCTTC